The clone carrying this T cell receptor beta chain was counted once. After removal of 0 bases from V and 6 bases from J, the junction contained 8 bases not matched to a gene. CDR1 and CDR2 (germline): GTSNPN, SVGIG (reference sequence). The CDR3 is made up of 15 amino acids. Produced via immunoSEQ multiplex PCR; TCRdb's table is partial and in-frame only. The top ten hold 1% to 1.5% of the sample, which has a few hundred thousand clones, 88% seen once. These data originate in a study of blood T cell repertoires in COVID-19. The chain is built from TRBV30 and TRBJ1-1; TRBD1 matches at 9 bases. The sequence derives from a woman in her thirties or forties with acute COVID-19. Source material: PBMCs or T cells enriched from blood (not recorded which). In DNA form, the CDR3 reads TGTGCCTGGAGTGTAGGGACAGGGCAGGTAGCTGAAGCTTTCTTT. Translation: CAWSVGTGQVAEAFF.